This TCR beta chain stems from a study of T cells in Graves' hyperthyroidism and ophthalmopathy. Trimming shortened V by 2 bases and J by 7 bases, and 13 bases separated the two germline ends. Germline CDR1 and CDR2: SGHRS and YFSETQ. The CDR3 runs to 13 residues. Study-wide results and caveats: Most thyroid-expanded clonotypes above 0.001 were also found in blood.

The source material, RNA transcripts, was used to amplify TCR beta CDR3 regions. With the HTBI primer set, the TCR CDR3 went through a first round of RT-PCR. TCRdb reprocessed the multiplex PCR reads via MiXCR and lists one record per CDR3 protein. This table has roughly 750,000 distinct CDR3 sequences, less than 20% appearing once. Across 18 months, stable Graves' hyperthyroidism was marked by no progression to ophthalmopathy. Patients between 18 and 65 years old had hyperthyroidism, newly diagnosed and lasting under 2 months. Patients showing uncontrolled infection, other autoimmune disease, pregnancy or lactation were ineligible. A single count supports this clonotype. As yet, its antigen is unknown. One base away lies a much larger clone, so this may be a sequencing read error.

The TCR originated in a man between 18 and 29 years old with Graves' hyperthyroidism. Sequencing was done on a sample of blood. The V call is TRBV5-1, the J call TRBJ2-7; TRBD1 might be the D (5 bases). CDR3 sequence reads: CASSFDSLNEQYF. CDR3 nucleotide sequence: TGCGCCAGCAGCTTCGACAGCCTTAATGAGCAGTACTTC. Drawing the rest from reference TRBV5-1 and TRBJ2-7, the complete variable domain is KAGVTQTPRYLIKTRGQQVTLSCSPISGHRSVSWYQQTPGQGLQFLFEYFSETQRNKGNFPGRFSGRQFSNSRSEMNVSTLELGDSALYLCASSFDSLNEQYFGPGTRLTVT.